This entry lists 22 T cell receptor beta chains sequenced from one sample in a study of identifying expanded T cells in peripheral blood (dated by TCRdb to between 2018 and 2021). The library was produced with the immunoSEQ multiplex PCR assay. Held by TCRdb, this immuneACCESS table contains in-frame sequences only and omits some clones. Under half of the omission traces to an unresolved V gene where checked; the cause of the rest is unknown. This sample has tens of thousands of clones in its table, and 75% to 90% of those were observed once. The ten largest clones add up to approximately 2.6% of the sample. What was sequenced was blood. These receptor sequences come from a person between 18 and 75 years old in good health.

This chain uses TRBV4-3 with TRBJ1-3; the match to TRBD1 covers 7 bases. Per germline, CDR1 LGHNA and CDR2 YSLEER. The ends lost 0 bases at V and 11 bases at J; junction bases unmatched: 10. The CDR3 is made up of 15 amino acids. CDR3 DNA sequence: TGCGCCAGCAGCCAAGATTTTCTAGTCGACAGGGCCATATATTTT. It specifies CASSQDFLVDRAIYF.

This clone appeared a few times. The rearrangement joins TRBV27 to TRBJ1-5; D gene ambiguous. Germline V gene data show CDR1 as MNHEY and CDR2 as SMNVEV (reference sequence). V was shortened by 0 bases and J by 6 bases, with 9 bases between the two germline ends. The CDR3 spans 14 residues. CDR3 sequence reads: CASSLSGRIQPQHF. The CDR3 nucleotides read TGTGCCAGCAGTTTATCAGGCCGAATTCAGCCCCAGCATTTT.

The CDR3 DNA reads as TGTGCCAGTAGGCCGGGGGGGAGCTCCTACAATGAGCAGTTCTTC. This encodes CASRPGGSSYNEQFF. J is TRBJ2-1 and V is TRBV19, with 8 bases matching TRBD2. The V gene's germline CDR1 is LNHDA and CDR2 SQIVND (reference sequence). The CDR3 spans 15 residues. The junction had 4 bases not matched to a gene; V was cut back by 6 bases and J by 0 bases.

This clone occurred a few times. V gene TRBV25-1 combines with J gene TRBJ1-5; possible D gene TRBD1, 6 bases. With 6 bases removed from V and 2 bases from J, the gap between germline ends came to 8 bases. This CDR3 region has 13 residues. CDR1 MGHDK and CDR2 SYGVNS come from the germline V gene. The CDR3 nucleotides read TGTGCCAGCAGCGAGGGGGGCAATCAGCCCCAGCATTTT. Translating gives CASSEGGNQPQHF.

CDR3 loop: CASSRKGGNYEQYF. The CDR3 nucleotides read TGTGCCAGTAGTAGGAAGGGGGGAAATTACGAGCAGTACTTC. The chain carries TRBV19 and TRBJ2-7; tentatively, D is TRBD1 or TRBD2 (6 bases each). The CDR3 runs 14 residues. The germline V and J ends were trimmed by 4 bases and 4 bases, with 14 bases remaining between them. The germline CDR1 and CDR2 sequences are LNHDA and SQIVND (reference sequence).

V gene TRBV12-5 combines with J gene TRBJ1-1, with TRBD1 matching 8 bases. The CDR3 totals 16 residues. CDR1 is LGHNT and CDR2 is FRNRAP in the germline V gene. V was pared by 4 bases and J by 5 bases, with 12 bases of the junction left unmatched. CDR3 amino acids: CASGSNVGQGGTEAFF. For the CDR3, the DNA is TGTGCTAGTGGTTCCAATGTCGGACAGGGTGGAACTGAAGCTTTCTTT.

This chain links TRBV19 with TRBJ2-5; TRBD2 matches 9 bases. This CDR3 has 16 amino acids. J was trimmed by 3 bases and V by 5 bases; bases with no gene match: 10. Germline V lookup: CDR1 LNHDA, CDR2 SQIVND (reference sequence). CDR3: CASSSPRAGGEETQYF. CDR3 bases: TGTGCCAGTAGTTCCCCTCGGGCGGGGGGGGAAGAGACCCAGTACTTC.

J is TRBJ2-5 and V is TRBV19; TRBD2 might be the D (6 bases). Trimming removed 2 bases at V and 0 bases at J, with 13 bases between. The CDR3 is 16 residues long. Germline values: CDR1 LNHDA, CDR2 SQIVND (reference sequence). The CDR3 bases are TGTGCCAGTAGTATAAGGTGGGGCGGGAACCAAGAGACCCAGTACTTC. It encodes CASSIRWGGNQETQYF. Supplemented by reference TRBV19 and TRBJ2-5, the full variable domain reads DGGITQSPKYLFRKEGQNVTLSCEQNLNHDAMYWYRQDPGQGLRLIYYSQIVNDFQKGDIAEGYSVSREKKESFPLTVTSAQKNPTAFYLCASSIRWGGNQETQYFGPGTRLLVL.

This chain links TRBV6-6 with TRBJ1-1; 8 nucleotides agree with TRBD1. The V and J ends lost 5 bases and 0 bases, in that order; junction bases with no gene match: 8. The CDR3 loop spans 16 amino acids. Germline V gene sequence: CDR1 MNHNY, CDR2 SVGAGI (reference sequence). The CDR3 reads CASSHRRTGLNTEAFF. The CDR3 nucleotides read TGTGCCAGCAGTCACCGAAGGACAGGGCTGAACACTGAAGCTTTCTTT.

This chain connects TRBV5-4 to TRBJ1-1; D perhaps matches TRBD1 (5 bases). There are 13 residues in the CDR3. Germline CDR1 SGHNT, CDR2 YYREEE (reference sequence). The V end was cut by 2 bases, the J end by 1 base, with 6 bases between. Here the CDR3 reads CASSFGGNTEAFF. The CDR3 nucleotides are TGTGCCAGCAGCTTCGGGGGGAACACTGAAGCTTTCTTT. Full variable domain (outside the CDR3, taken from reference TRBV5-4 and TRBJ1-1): ETGVTQSPTHLIKTRGQQVTLRCSSQSGHNTVSWYQQALGQGPQFIFQYYREEENGRGNFPPRFSGLQFPNYSSELNVNALELDDSALYLCASSFGGNTEAFFGQGTRLTVV.

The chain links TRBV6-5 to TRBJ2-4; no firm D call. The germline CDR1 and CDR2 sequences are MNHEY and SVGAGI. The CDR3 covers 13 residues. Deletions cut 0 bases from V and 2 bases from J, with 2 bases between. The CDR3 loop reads CASSYSSKNIQYF. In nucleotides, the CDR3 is TGTGCCAGCAGTTACTCGTCCAAAAACATTCAGTACTTC.

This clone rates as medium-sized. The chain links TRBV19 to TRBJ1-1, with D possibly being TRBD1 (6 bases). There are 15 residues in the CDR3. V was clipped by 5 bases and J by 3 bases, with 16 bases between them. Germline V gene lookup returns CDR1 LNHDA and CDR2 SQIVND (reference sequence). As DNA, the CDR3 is TGTGCCAGTAGTGGCCTCGGACAGACCTACACTGAAGCTTTCTTT. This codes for CASSGLGQTYTEAFF.

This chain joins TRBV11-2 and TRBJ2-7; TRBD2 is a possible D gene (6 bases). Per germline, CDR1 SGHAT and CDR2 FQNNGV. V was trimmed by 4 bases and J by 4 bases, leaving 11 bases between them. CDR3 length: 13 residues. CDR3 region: CASSSGLPYEQYF. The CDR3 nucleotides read TGTGCCAGCAGCTCGGGACTTCCATACGAGCAGTACTTC.

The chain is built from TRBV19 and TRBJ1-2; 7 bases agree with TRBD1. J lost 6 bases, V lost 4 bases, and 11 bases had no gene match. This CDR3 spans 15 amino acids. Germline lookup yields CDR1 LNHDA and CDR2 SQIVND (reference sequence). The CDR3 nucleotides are TGTGCCAGTAGTACAGGCAAGACAGGGATGGATGGCTACACCTTC. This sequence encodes CASSTGKTGMDGYTF. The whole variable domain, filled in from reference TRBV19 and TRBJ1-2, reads DGGITQSPKYLFRKEGQNVTLSCEQNLNHDAMYWYRQDPGQGLRLIYYSQIVNDFQKGDIAEGYSVSREKKESFPLTVTSAQKNPTAFYLCASSTGKTGMDGYTFGSGTRLTVV.

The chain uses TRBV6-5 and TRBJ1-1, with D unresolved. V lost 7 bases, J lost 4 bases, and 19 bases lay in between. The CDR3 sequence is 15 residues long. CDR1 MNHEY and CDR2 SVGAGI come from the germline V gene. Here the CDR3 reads CASNNRVRLGTEAFF. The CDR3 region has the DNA TGTGCCAGCAATAACCGGGTCCGATTAGGCACTGAAGCTTTCTTT.

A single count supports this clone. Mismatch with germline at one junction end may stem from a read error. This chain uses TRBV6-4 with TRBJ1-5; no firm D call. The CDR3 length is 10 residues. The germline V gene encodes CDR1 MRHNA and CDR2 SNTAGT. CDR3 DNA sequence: TGTGCCAGCAGTGGGTTTCTTGCCCCTTTT. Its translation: CASSGFLAPF.

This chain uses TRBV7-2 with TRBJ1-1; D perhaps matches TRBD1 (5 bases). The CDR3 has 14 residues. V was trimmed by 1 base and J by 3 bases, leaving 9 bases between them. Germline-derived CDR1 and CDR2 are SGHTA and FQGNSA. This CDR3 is CASSLDGTYTEAFF. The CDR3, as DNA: TGTGCCAGCAGCTTAGATGGGACCTACACTGAAGCTTTCTTT. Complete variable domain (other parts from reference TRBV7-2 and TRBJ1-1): GAGVSQSPSNKVTEKGKDVELRCDPISGHTALYWYRQSLGQGLEFLIYFQGNSAPDKSGLPSDRFSAERTGGSVSTLTIQRTQQEDSAVYLCASSLDGTYTEAFFGQGTRLTVV.

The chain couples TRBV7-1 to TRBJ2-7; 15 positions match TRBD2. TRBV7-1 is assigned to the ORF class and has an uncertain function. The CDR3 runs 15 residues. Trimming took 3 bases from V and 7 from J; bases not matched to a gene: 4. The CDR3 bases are TGTGCCAGCAGCTCCGGGACTAGCGGGAGGTGGGAGCAGTACTTC. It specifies CASSSGTSGRWEQYF.

The CDR3 sequence: CASSLEPDQPQHF. In DNA, the CDR3 is TGCGCCAGCAGCTTGGAGCCGGATCAGCCCCAGCATTTT. The rearrangement uses TRBV5-1 and TRBJ1-5; D not resolved. V lost 0 bases and J lost 5, with 6 bases in between. The CDR3 loop spans 13 amino acids. Germline CDR1 and CDR2: SGHRS and YFSETQ.

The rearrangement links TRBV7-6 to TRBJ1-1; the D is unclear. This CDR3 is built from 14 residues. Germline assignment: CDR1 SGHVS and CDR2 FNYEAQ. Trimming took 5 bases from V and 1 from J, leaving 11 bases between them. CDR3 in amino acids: CASSPREENTEAFF. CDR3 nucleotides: TGTGCCAGCAGCCCCCGCGAGGAGAACACTGAAGCTTTCTTT.

In DNA, the CDR3 is TGTGCCAGCTCACCCCTTGCAGGGGTCTTTGGGACCGGGGAGCTGTTTTTT. Translated: CASSPLAGVFGTGELFF. V gene TRBV18 combines with J gene TRBJ2-2; D perhaps matches TRBD1 (6 bases). CDR1 KGHSH and CDR2 LQKENI come from the germline V gene. The CDR3 spans 17 residues. The ends were cut back, 3 bases at V and 5 bases at J, with 19 bases in the middle. The variable domain in full, completed from reference TRBV18 and TRBJ2-2, reads NAGVMQNPRHLVRRRGQEARLRCSPMKGHSHVYWYRQLPEEGLKFMVYLQKENIIDESGMPKERFSAEFPKEGPSILRIQQVVRGDSAAYFCASSPLAGVFGTGELFFGEGSRLTVL.

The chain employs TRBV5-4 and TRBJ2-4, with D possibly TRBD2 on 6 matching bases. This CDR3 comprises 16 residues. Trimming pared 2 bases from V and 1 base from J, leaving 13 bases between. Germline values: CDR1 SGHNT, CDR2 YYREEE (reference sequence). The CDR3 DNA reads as TGTGCCAGCAGCTTCTTGGGTGGGGGGGCCAAAAACATTCAGTACTTC. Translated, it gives CASSFLGGGAKNIQYF.